The 14 T cell receptor beta chains listed next were all sequenced from one sample in a study of blood T cell repertoires in COVID-19. The method was immunoSEQ multiplex PCR; TCRdb's version includes in-frame clones alone and lacks a portion of them. The sample contains under 40,000 clones, roughly 90% of which appear only once. The sequenced sample consisted of peripheral blood. The receptors were sampled from a human donor in a cohort sampled during active COVID-19.

This rearrangement joins TRBV6-1 to TRBJ1-2, with a possible D match to TRBD1 (5 bases). There are 18 residues in the CDR3. The germline CDR1 and CDR2 sequences are MNHNS and SASEGT. V was trimmed by 1 base and J by 0 bases, leaving 18 bases between them. This CDR3 reads CASSEVYGAAPSNYGYTF. The DNA for the CDR3 is TGTGCCAGCAGTGAAGTATATGGGGCGGCTCCCTCTAACTATGGCTACACCTTC.

This clone has a single count. The chain joins TRBV15 to TRBJ2-7; 9 bases agree with TRBD2. The germline gives CDR1 LNHNV, CDR2 YYDKDF (reference sequence). V dropped 1 base and J dropped 2; count of bases not matched to a gene: 3. The CDR3 is 15 residues long. The CDR3 nucleotides are TGTGCCACCAGCAGAGGCGGGGGGGGTACCTACGAGCAGTACTTC. Translation gives CATSRGGGGTYEQYF.

Only one count was recorded for this clone. V usage is TRBV28 and J usage is TRBJ2-7, with D tentatively TRBD2 (6 bases). From germline, CDR1 is MDHEN and CDR2 SYDVKM. V gave up 3 bases and J gave up 2 bases, with 11 bases separating them. This CDR3 region has 14 residues. CDR3 in DNA: TGTGCCAGCAGTTTCCCGGGACTCCCCTACGAGCAGTACTTC. The encoded protein is CASSFPGLPYEQYF.

As concerns this clone: A junction end diverges from the germline sequence, so it may reflect a read error. This sequence joins TRBV7-9 and TRBJ1-2; 7 nucleotides line up with TRBD1. CDR1 SEHNR and CDR2 FQNEAQ come from the germline V gene (reference sequence). This CDR3 comprises 16 residues. CDR3 bases: TGTGCCAGCAGTTTAGACGGGACAGCTGCCTCCTATGGCTACACCTTC. Protein product: CASSLDGTAASYGYTF.

This rearrangement joins TRBV19 to TRBJ1-6; 11 bases map to TRBD1. The CDR3 sequence is 16 residues long. Germline CDR1 reads LNHDA; CDR2 reads SQIVND (reference sequence). V dropped 4 bases and J dropped 4; count of bases not matched to a gene: 3. The DNA of the CDR3 is TGTGCCAGTAGTAGAGGGACAGGGGGATATAATTCACCCCTCCACTTT. It is translated as CASSRGTGGYNSPLHF.

The chain recombines TRBV30 with TRBJ1-5; D not resolved. Trimming pared 3 bases from V and 0 bases from J, leaving 9 bases between. CDR3 size: 14 residues. Germline CDR1 is GTSNPN and CDR2 is SVGIG (reference sequence). The CDR3 spells CAWSGGDSNQPQHF. Here the CDR3 DNA reads TGTGCCTGGAGCGGAGGTGATAGCAATCAGCCCCAGCATTTT.

The chain is built from TRBV28 and TRBJ2-7; TRBD1 matches 9 bases. The CDR3 extends over 16 amino acids. The V and J ends lost 3 bases and 0 bases, in that order; junction bases with no gene match: 6. Per germline, CDR1 MDHEN and CDR2 SYDVKM. CDR3 DNA sequence: TGTGCCAGCAGTTTGGCCGGGACAGGGCCCTCCTACGAGCAGTACTTC. Encoded protein: CASSLAGTGPSYEQYF.

This clone came up once. The chain employs TRBV27 and TRBJ1-6; 12 bases map to TRBD1. Germline CDR1 reads MNHEY; CDR2 reads SMNVEV (reference sequence). The CDR3 has 18 amino acids. J lost 0 bases, V lost 6 bases, and 6 bases had no gene match. The CDR3 here is CASSPGQGASSYNSPLHF. Here the CDR3 DNA reads TGTGCCAGCAGCCCGGGACAGGGGGCCAGCTCCTATAATTCACCCCTCCACTTT.

The genes are TRBV7-8 and TRBJ2-3; TRBD2 matches 10 bases. The V and J ends lost 4 bases and 0 bases, in that order; junction bases with no gene match: 13. The CDR3 runs 19 residues. Germline CDR1 reads SGHVS; CDR2 reads FQNEAQ. The CDR3 loop is CASSSPGSSGRSSTDTQYF. As DNA, the CDR3 is TGTGCCAGCAGCTCCCCTGGGTCTAGCGGGAGAAGCAGCACAGATACGCAGTATTTT.

The chain combines TRBV4-1 with TRBJ2-3; TRBD2 matches 15 bases. CDR1 and CDR2 (germline): MGHRA, YSYEKL. The CDR3 extends over 21 amino acids. V lost 0 bases, J lost 0 bases, and 10 bases stayed unmatched. This CDR3 reads CASSQDAGLAGGQTSTDTQYF. The CDR3 bases are TGCGCCAGCAGCCAAGATGCGGGACTAGCGGGGGGCCAGACTAGCACAGATACGCAGTATTTT.

V and J are TRBV27 and TRBJ2-1; 7 bases are a match to TRBD2. V gave up 3 bases and J gave up 6 bases; unmatched junction bases: 5. Looked up from germline, CDR1 is MNHEY and CDR2 is SMNVEV (reference sequence). The CDR3 is 14 amino acids. The CDR3 spells CASSLRENINEQFF. The DNA for the CDR3 is TGTGCCAGCAGTTTGCGGGAGAATATCAATGAGCAGTTCTTC.

The chain uses TRBV18 and TRBJ2-5; 8 positions match TRBD1. The CDR3 consists of 14 residues. CDR1 and CDR2 (germline): KGHSH, LQKENI. V was pared by 0 bases and J by 7 bases, with 4 bases of the junction left unmatched. CDR3 in DNA: TGTGCCAGCTCACCACCTGACGGGACAGGGACCCAGTACTTC. Encoded protein: CASSPPDGTGTQYF.

The chain combines TRBV10-2 with TRBJ2-7; possible D gene TRBD2, 6 bases. With 5 bases removed from V and 7 bases from J, the gap between germline ends came to 9 bases. The CDR3 spans 11 residues. Germline V gives CDR1 WSHSY, CDR2 SAAADI. For the CDR3, the DNA is TGCGCCAGCAGTCACGGGGGAGAGCAGTACTTC. It translates to CASSHGGEQYF.

V is TRBV10-3 and J is TRBJ1-5, with 7 bases aligning to TRBD1. The V gene's germline CDR1 is ENHRY and CDR2 SYGVKD. V shed 0 bases, J shed 9 bases, and the junction held 8 bases outside the gene matches. The CDR3 spans 15 residues. As DNA, the CDR3 is TGTGCCATCAGTGAGTCCGGACAGGCGCAGGGGCCCCAGCATTTT. It codes for CAISESGQAQGPQHF.